This TCR beta chain is from a study of blood T cell repertoires in COVID-19. Study overall: The United States, Italy and Spain provided the acute and convalescent COVID-19 samples. Nucleic acid was either cDNA or gDNA, and it came from T cells, B-cell-depleted T cells, or PBMCs.

The CDR3 loop spans 16 amino acids. V lost 2 bases, J lost 8 bases, and 18 bases lay in between. Germline values: CDR1 WNHNN, CDR2 SYGVQD (reference sequence). Seattle patients were enrolled during active infection and followed longitudinally. Data came from immunoSEQ multiplex PCR; TCRdb stores just in-frame clones and leaves some out. The table records roughly 75,000 clones, about 88% of them present only once. V and J are TRBV10-1 and TRBJ1-4; tentatively, D is TRBD1 (6 bases). The sample was peripheral blood. The receptor's source is a man older than 75 with COVID-19, enrolled during active disease. The DNA for the CDR3 is TGCGCCAGCAGTGAGGAAAGGGGGGGCGCGAGGGAAAAACTGTTTTTT. It codes for CASSEERGGAREKLFF.